A selection of T cell receptor beta chains follows, all from one sample in a study of T-cell memory formation after mild COVID-19. In TCRdb, the 5' RACE reads were re-called with MiXCR into one record per CDR3 protein. The sample consists of about 100,000 distinct CDR3 sequences, 11% of them appearing once. Sequencing used PBMCs or a T cell subset sorted from them (not recorded which). The source is a man younger than 30 who had mild COVID-19 (a few samples of this study predate the infection). Cell type and time point are not known. Each CDR3 is given with its conserved first and last residue. D genes are given only for firm matches. Size is omitted from some rows. Given values are once, few, many or a class for expanded clones.

d_call	clone_size	v_call	j_call	cdr3_nt	cdr3_aa
TRBD2	few	TRBV10-2	TRBJ2-1	TGCGCCAGCAGTGAGTCGCGGGGGGGCTTTCCGTACAATGAGCAGTTCTTC	CASSESRGGFPYNEQFF
.	.	TRBV12-5	TRBJ2-1	TGTGCTAGTGGTTTGACGGGGCGCGAGCAGTTCTTC	CASGLTGREQFF
TRBD1	few	TRBV12-3/TRBV12-4	TRBJ2-3	TGTGCCAGCAGCTCCAGAGTTACAGGGGCTAGCACAGATACGCAGTATTTT	CASSSRVTGASTDTQYF
.	.	TRBV6-1	TRBJ2-2	TGTGCCAGCAGGCCAGGGCACGGGGAGCTGTTTTTT	CASRPGHGELFF
.	once	TRBV12-3/TRBV12-4	TRBJ2-1	TGTGCCAGCACTCTGGGACCTATCTACAATGAGCAGTTCTTC	CASTLGPIYNEQFF
.	few	TRBV12-3/TRBV12-4	TRBJ2-7	TGTGCCAGCAGTTTTCATGGGGATGACGAGCAGTACTTC	CASSFHGDDEQYF
.	many	TRBV5-1	TRBJ2-1	TGCGCCAGCAGCTTGGTCGGGGGAGTCGAGCAGTTCTTC	CASSLVGGVEQFF
.	.	TRBV12-3/TRBV12-4	TRBJ2-5	TGTGCCAGCAGTTTCGTCGGCCCTGAGACCCAGTACTTC	CASSFVGPETQYF
TRBD2	.	TRBV27	TRBJ2-7	TGTGCCAGCAGTCCACCGGGACTAGCTATAAACGAGCAGTACTTC	CASSPPGLAINEQYF
.	.	TRBV14	TRBJ1-1	TGTGCCAGCAGCCAAGGGAGGCCGATCATGAACACTGAAGCTTTCTTT	CASSQGRPIMNTEAFF
.	.	TRBV11-2	TRBJ1-2	TGTGCCAGCAGCTTTACCGCGGTGCAGGGCTTAGACTATGGCTACACCTTC	CASSFTAVQGLDYGYTF
TRBD2	.	TRBV11-1	TRBJ2-5	TGTGCCAGCAGCCAGCGGGGAGGCGAGACCCAGTACTTC	CASSQRGGETQYF
.	.	TRBV7-2	TRBJ2-1	TGTGCCAGCAGCTTAGACACGTCCTACAATGAGCAGTTCTTC	CASSLDTSYNEQFF
.	.	TRBV6-5	TRBJ1-5	TGTGCCAGCAGTTACGCTCGGGGCCATCAGCCCCAGCATTTT	CASSYARGHQPQHF
.	few	TRBV6-5	TRBJ2-5	TGTGCCAGCAGTAGTTTCGAAGATAGGTCGGAGACCCAGTACTTC	CASSSFEDRSETQYF
.	few	TRBV4-3	TRBJ2-2	TGCGCCAGCAGCCAAGGTCCCCTGGGGGGCTTTGGCACCGGGGAGCTGTTTTTT	CASSQGPLGGFGTGELFF
.	few	TRBV7-9	TRBJ1-1	TGTGCCAGCAGCTTGGAGGACCTGAACACTGAAGCTTTCTTT	CASSLEDLNTEAFF
.	few	TRBV29-1	TRBJ2-7	TGCAGCGTTGATTCACTTAAAGACCCTTACGAGCAGTACTTC	CSVDSLKDPYEQYF
.	once	TRBV20-1	TRBJ2-1	TGCAGTGCTAGAGCCGTGGGATCCTACAAGGAGCAGTTCTTC	CSARAVGSYKEQFF
.	.	TRBV9	TRBJ1-1	TGTGCCAGCAGCCCCGAATCCGGGCCCAAAGCTTTCTTT	CASSPESGPKAFF
.	few	TRBV7-6	TRBJ2-3	TGTGCCAGCAGCTTAGCTAGTAGGCCAGATACGCAGTATTTT	CASSLASRPDTQYF
.	few	TRBV27	TRBJ2-2	TGTGCCAGCAGTTGGTTAGGTCCGAAGCGGACCGGGGAGCTGTTTTTT	CASSWLGPKRTGELFF
.	few	TRBV4-1	TRBJ2-5	TGCGCCAGCAGCCAAGAGTTTGGACTGACCCTGGAGACCCAGTACTTC	CASSQEFGLTLETQYF
.	many	TRBV11-1	TRBJ1-1	TGTGCCAGCAGGGCTCGAGGGGAGGTCACTGAAGCTTTCTTT	CASRARGEVTEAFF
.	.	TRBV20-1	TRBJ2-4	TGCAGTGCTAGGGCTAGCGAGGCCAAAAACATTCAGTACTTC	CSARASEAKNIQYF
TRBD1	few	TRBV25-1	TRBJ2-5	TGTGCCAGCAGTCGAGACAGGGGAGAGACCCAGTACTTC	CASSRDRGETQYF